The 20 T cell receptor beta chains below were found in one sample sequenced in a study of blood T cell repertoires in COVID-19 (TCRdb year 2020). Receptors were amplified or captured by the immunoSEQ multiplex PCR assay. TCRdb's version of the immuneACCESS table is confined to in-frame rearrangements and falls short of the full clone set. An unresolved V gene accounts for under half of the shortfall where checked; the remainder is of unknown origin. In this sample the table shows about 150,000 clones, roughly 87% of which occur a single time. About 4% of the sample goes to the ten largest clones. The sequenced material came from PBMCs or T cells enriched from blood (not recorded which). All receptors derive from a woman in her forties who had been exposed to COVID-19.

V is TRBV7-2 and J is TRBJ2-1; D is unclear. The V gene's germline CDR1 is SGHTA and CDR2 FQGNSA. The CDR3 contains 12 residues. V was clipped by 5 bases and J by 10 bases, with 12 bases between them. CDR3: CASSVHRLEQFF. CDR3 bases: TGTGCCAGCAGCGTTCATCGACTCGAGCAGTTCTTC.

The chain carries TRBV29-1 and TRBJ1-4; TRBD1 is a possible D gene (6 bases). Germline assignment: CDR1 SQVTM and CDR2 ANQGSEA. Trimming left V 7 bases short and J 6 bases short, with 12 bases between. This CDR3 region has 12 residues. CDR3 region: CSARDTYEKLFF. The CDR3 DNA is TGCAGCGCCCGGGACACCTATGAAAAACTGTTTTTT.

The V call is TRBV7-7, the J call TRBJ2-1, with D unclear. With 1 base removed from V and 9 bases from J, the gap between germline ends came to 10 bases. The V gene's germline CDR1 is SSHAT and CDR2 FNYEAQ (reference sequence). The CDR3 covers 13 residues. The CDR3 nucleotides read TGTGCCAGCAGCTTAGGTCAGGATGGTGAGCAGTTCTTC. This translates into CASSLGQDGEQFF.

The rearrangement uses TRBV10-1 and TRBJ2-5, with TRBD2 as a possible D gene (5 bases). Trimming left V 4 bases short and J 4 bases short, with 16 bases between. Looked up from germline, CDR1 is WNHNN and CDR2 is SYGVQD (reference sequence). The CDR3 runs to 15 residues. The CDR3 spells CASSGGGRDGETQYF. The CDR3 DNA reads TGCGCCAGCAGTGGAGGTGGGAGAGACGGAGAGACCCAGTACTTC.

V gene TRBV4-1 combines with J gene TRBJ2-3; D gene unclear. The CDR3 length is 15 residues. From germline, CDR1 is MGHRA and CDR2 YSYEKL. Trimming stripped 0 bases from V and 0 bases from J, with 7 bases between. The CDR3 nucleotides are TGCGCCAGCAGCCAAGACACATCTAGCACAGATACGCAGTATTTT. Its protein is CASSQDTSSTDTQYF.

This clone was counted once. The CDR3 sequence: CASSLQGFGEKLFF. Written as DNA, the CDR3 is TGTGCCAGCAGTTTACAGGGGTTCGGTGAAAAACTGTTTTTT. The chain links TRBV27 to TRBJ1-4; D perhaps matches TRBD1 (6 bases). The CDR3 contains 14 residues. Germline CDR1 is MNHEY and CDR2 is SMNVEV (reference sequence). Deletions cut 2 bases from V and 7 bases from J, with 11 bases between. The whole variable domain, filled in from reference TRBV27 and TRBJ1-4, reads EAQVTQNPRYLITVTGKKLTVTCSQNMNHEYMSWYRQDPGLGLRQIYYSMNVEVTDKGDVPEGYKVSRKEKRNFPLILESPSPNQTSLYFCASSLQGFGEKLFFGSGTQLSVL.

CDR3 in amino acids: CASSSGTGNEKLFF. CDR3 DNA: TGCGCCAGCAGCTCCGGGACTGGGAATGAAAAACTGTTTTTT. The V gene is TRBV5-1, the J gene TRBJ1-4, with D possibly being TRBD1 (5 bases). Germline V CDR1 and CDR2: SGHRS, YFSETQ. The V gene lost 3 bases and the J gene lost 5 bases, with 11 bases spanning the gap. The length of the CDR3 is 14 residues.

The J gene is TRBJ2-2, the V gene TRBV19, with D unclear. The ends were cut back, 5 bases at V and 5 bases at J, with 12 bases in the middle. The length of the CDR3 is 14 residues. Germline assignment: CDR1 LNHDA and CDR2 SQIVND (reference sequence). The DNA for the CDR3 is TGTGCCAGTAGTCCGTCCGTGGAGACCGGGGAGCTGTTTTTT. Its protein product is CASSPSVETGELFF.

The rearrangement joins TRBV6-2 or TRBV6-3 to TRBJ2-2; 9 bases map to TRBD2. Unmatched junction bases numbered 2, after V lost 0 bases and J lost 3 bases. CDR1 and CDR2 (germline): MNHEY, SVGEGT. The CDR3 runs 16 residues. This CDR3 reads CASSYSTSGYTGELFF. CDR3 DNA sequence: TGTGCCAGCAGTTACTCAACTAGCGGGTACACCGGGGAGCTGTTTTTT.

This chain uses TRBV27 with TRBJ2-1; tentative D call: TRBD2 (6 bases). V was trimmed by 1 base and J by 12 bases, leaving 16 bases between them. The CDR3 is 14 residues long. Germline loops: CDR1 MNHEY, CDR2 SMNVEV (reference sequence). The CDR3 here is CASSLLSPMGGQFF. In DNA, the CDR3 is TGTGCCAGCAGTTTATTGTCCCCGATGGGGGGGCAGTTCTTC.

V and J are TRBV12-3 or TRBV12-4 and TRBJ1-1; a possible D gene is TRBD1 (6 bases). Between the trimmed V and J ends, which lost 6 bases and 6 bases, there was a span of 14 bases. CDR3 length: 13 amino acids. CDR3 sequence: CASSEIGTPEAFF. The CDR3 DNA sequence: TGTGCCAGCAGCGAAATCGGGACACCTGAAGCTTTCTTT.

This clone was seen just once. The genes are TRBV6-5 and TRBJ1-5; tentative D call: TRBD1 (5 bases). Looked up from germline, CDR1 is MNHEY and CDR2 is SVGAGI. The CDR3 consists of 13 residues. V was pared by 7 bases and J by 2 bases, with 9 bases between. CDR3 nucleotide sequence: TGTGCCAGCACGGGGGATGGCAATCAGCCCCAGCATTTT. Translating gives CASTGDGNQPQHF.

The genes are TRBV6-5 and TRBJ2-7; the D is unclear. Germline loops: CDR1 MNHEY, CDR2 SVGAGI. This CDR3 has 15 residues. Trimming removed 2 bases at V and 4 bases at J, with 15 bases between. The CDR3, as DNA: TGTGCCAGCAGTTACGTCCCAGGTACCCCTTACGAGCAGTACTTC. Translation gives CASSYVPGTPYEQYF.

The chain joins TRBV27 to TRBJ2-7; possible D gene TRBD1, 5 bases. CDR3 length: 12 amino acids. Germline values: CDR1 MNHEY, CDR2 SMNVEV (reference sequence). Trimming removed 10 bases from V and 0 bases from J, with 10 bases in between. The CDR3 sequence: CATVDNSYEQYF. The CDR3 DNA is TGTGCCACCGTGGACAACTCCTACGAGCAGTACTTC.

The J gene is TRBJ2-5, the V gene TRBV11-2; D remains ambiguous. The CDR3 length is 14 residues. Between the trimmed V and J ends, which lost 1 base and 2 bases, there was a span of 8 bases. Per the germline V gene, CDR1 is SGHAT and CDR2 is FQNNGV. The CDR3: CASSLGGLQETQYF. The CDR3 DNA reads TGTGCCAGCAGCTTAGGTGGTCTACAAGAGACCCAGTACTTC.

The J gene is TRBJ1-5, the V gene TRBV6-1; D is perhaps TRBD1 (5 bases). Germline V CDR1 and CDR2: MNHNS, SASEGT. V was pared by 2 bases and J by 7 bases, with 15 bases between. The CDR3 is 15 amino acids. CDR3 sequence reads: CASSEIFTGGQPQHF. The DNA of the CDR3 is TGTGCCAGCAGTGAAATATTTACGGGGGGGCAGCCCCAGCATTTT.

The chain couples TRBV5-4 to TRBJ1-2; possible D gene TRBD1, 5 bases. Trimming removed 3 bases at V and 6 bases at J, with 18 bases between. Germline V lookup: CDR1 SGHNT, CDR2 YYREEE (reference sequence). CDR3 size: 15 residues. The CDR3 loop reads CASSSRAELLDGYTF. The CDR3 nucleotides read TGTGCCAGCAGCTCCAGGGCGGAACTACTTGATGGCTACACCTTC.

The chain recombines TRBV19 with TRBJ2-7; 12 nucleotides agree with TRBD2. Trimming at V came to 6 bases and at J to 4 bases, leaving 13 bases not matched to a gene. This CDR3 is built from 17 residues. Germline values: CDR1 LNHDA, CDR2 SQIVND (reference sequence). CDR3 in amino acids: CASSSTGLAGRTYEQYF. Written as DNA, the CDR3 is TGTGCCAGTAGCTCCACAGGACTAGCGGGAAGAACGTACGAGCAGTACTTC.

This clone was seen more than once but under ten times. The V and J genes are TRBV9 and TRBJ1-4; D is possibly TRBD1 (6 bases). V gave up 5 bases and J gave up 7 bases, with 18 bases separating them. Germline V gives CDR1 SGDLS, CDR2 YYNGEE. This CDR3 spans 15 amino acids. This CDR3 reads CASSPKNRVGEKLFF. CDR3 DNA: TGTGCCAGCAGTCCTAAGAACAGGGTTGGTGAAAAACTGTTTTTT. The full variable domain, in which reference TRBV9 and TRBJ1-4 provide the parts outside the CDR3, is DSGVTQTPKHLITATGQRVTLRCSPRSGDLSVYWYQQSLDQGLQFLIQYYNGEERAKGNILERFSAQQFPDLHSELNLSSLELGDSALYFCASSPKNRVGEKLFFGSGTQLSVL.

Notes on this clone: One end of the junction is discordant with germline, which a read error may explain. V is TRBV7-9 and J is TRBJ2-7, with 11 nucleotides matching TRBD2. The CDR3 length is 17 residues. Germline CDR1 is SEHNR and CDR2 is FQNEAQ (reference sequence). CDR3 sequence: CASSLAGGPLSSYEQYF. DNA for the CDR3: TGTGCCAGCAGCCTAGCGGGAGGCCCTTTAAGCTCCTACGAGCAGTACTTC.